Each of the 18 T cell receptor beta chains below was sequenced from the same sample in a study of regulatory T cells in long-lasting Graves disease. Time point described: persistent/refractory GD, antithyroid drugs over 5 years with positive TRAb. Isolated PBMC RNA provided the starting material for the TCR library. CDR3-region Arm-PCR and iRepertoire HTBI primers produced the TCR beta libraries. TCRdb re-called the multiplex PCR reads with MiXCR, one entry per CDR3 protein. The sample consists of hundreds of thousands of distinct CDR3 sequences, less than 25% of them appearing once. The source material was peripheral blood mononuclear cells (PBMCs), sampled when the disease was refractory, from a patient treated with antithyroid drugs. The receptors come from a female donor with Graves disease.

This clonotype has only a few counts. This chain connects TRBV7-9 to TRBJ2-5, with TRBD2 as a possible D gene (5 bases). The CDR3 has 16 residues. Trimming cost V 2 bases and J 4 bases, with 17 bases left between them. The germline V gene has CDR1 SEHNR and CDR2 FQNEAQ (reference sequence). CDR3 residues: CASSLRGTTLPETQYF. The CDR3 DNA follows: TGTGCCAGCAGCTTACGGGGTACGACCCTCCCAGAGACCCAGTACTTC.

This clonotype showed up many times. The chain carries TRBV6-2 or TRBV6-3 and TRBJ1-2, with a weak D call TRBD1 (5 bases). V lost 6 bases and J lost 4, with 12 bases in between. The length of the CDR3 is 13 residues. Germline V gene data show CDR1 as MNHEY and CDR2 as SVGEGT. CDR3 in amino acids: CASSPSQGYGYTF. CDR3 nucleotide sequence: TGTGCCAGCAGCCCCTCCCAGGGCTATGGCTACACCTTC.

V gene TRBV20-1 combines with J gene TRBJ1-2; D unclear. Looked up from germline, CDR1 is DFQATT and CDR2 is SNEGSKA (reference sequence). This CDR3 contains 12 residues. CDR3 protein: CSPPRNNYGYTF. CDR3 coding DNA: TGCAGCCCTCCCCGGAATAACTATGGCTACACCTTC.

The genes are TRBV28 and TRBJ2-1; D not certain. This CDR3 has 15 amino acids. V lost 3 bases to trimming and J lost 4 bases, with 13 bases between them. Germline V gene sequence: CDR1 MDHEN, CDR2 SYDVKM. This CDR3 is CASSFIEVGYNEQFF. The DNA for the CDR3 is TGTGCCAGCAGTTTTATAGAGGTGGGATACAATGAGCAGTTCTTC.

Ten or more counts support this clonotype. The genes are TRBV20-1 and TRBJ2-5; 7 nucleotides line up with TRBD2. The CDR3 loop spans 14 amino acids. Germline V lookup: CDR1 DFQATT, CDR2 SNEGSKA (reference sequence). Trimming took 3 bases from V and 4 from J; bases not matched to a gene: 8. The CDR3 here is CSASPSSGGETQYF. CDR3 nucleotides: TGCAGTGCTAGTCCAAGTTCGGGGGGAGAGACCCAGTACTTC.

The chain is built from TRBV6-5 and TRBJ2-7, with 12 nucleotides matching TRBD2. V shed 0 bases, J shed 3 bases, and the junction held 6 bases outside the gene matches. The CDR3 length is 17 residues. From germline, CDR1 is MNHEY and CDR2 SVGAGI. CDR3 sequence reads: CASSYSALAGGLYEQYF. The CDR3 DNA follows: TGTGCCAGCAGTTACTCTGCCCTAGCGGGAGGGCTCTACGAGCAGTACTTC.

This clonotype was observed at least ten times. The rearrangement links TRBV28 to TRBJ1-1; 7 bases map to TRBD1. The CDR3 length is 17 residues. Per the germline V gene, CDR1 is MDHEN and CDR2 is SYDVKM. The V segment lost 6 bases and the J segment 0 bases; nucleotides outside the gene matches: 13. This CDR3 reads CASSPKPPGGMNTEAFF. CDR3 in DNA: TGTGCCAGCAGCCCCAAACCGCCAGGGGGGATGAACACTGAAGCTTTCTTT.

This clonotype showed up many times. V gene TRBV20-1 combines with J gene TRBJ2-4; D perhaps matches TRBD1 (5 bases). Trimming took off 6 bases at V and 1 base at J, with 10 bases between the two ends. The CDR3 is 13 residues long. Looked up from germline, CDR1 is DFQATT and CDR2 is SNEGSKA (reference sequence). This CDR3 is CSAPTAAKNIQYF. The CDR3 DNA sequence: TGCAGTGCCCCGACAGCCGCCAAAAACATTCAGTACTTC.

This clonotype was found once. The V and J genes are TRBV20-1 and TRBJ2-1, with 10 bases fitting TRBD2. J was trimmed by 7 bases and V by 3 bases; bases with no gene match: 18. Germline V gene sequence: CDR1 DFQATT, CDR2 SNEGSKA (reference sequence). The CDR3 loop spans 18 amino acids. This chain's CDR3 is CSASSRLAGVKWRNEQFF. The CDR3 nucleotides are TGCAGTGCTAGTTCCCGTCTAGCGGGAGTTAAATGGAGGAATGAGCAGTTCTTC.

The V gene is TRBV27, the J gene TRBJ2-5; no definite D call. Trimming pared 0 bases from V and 3 bases from J, leaving 11 bases between. CDR3 size: 15 residues. CDR1 MNHEY and CDR2 SMNVEV come from the germline V gene (reference sequence). In DNA form, the CDR3 reads TGTGCCAGCAGTTTATCGATTACAGAAAAAGAGACCCAGTACTTC. Protein: CASSLSITEKETQYF.

The rearrangement links TRBV3-1 to TRBJ2-7; 10 bases line up with TRBD2. V lost 0 bases and J lost 5; bases outside the gene matches: 1. The CDR3 is made up of 14 amino acids. Germline loops: CDR1 LGHDT, CDR2 YNNKEL (reference sequence). Written as DNA, the CDR3 is TGTGCCAGCAGCCAAGATGGGACTAGCGACGAGCAGTACTTC. Encoded protein: CASSQDGTSDEQYF.

This clonotype has ten or more counts. This rearrangement joins TRBV11-2 to TRBJ2-2; 7 nucleotides match TRBD2. This CDR3 region has 18 residues. Germline V gene lookup returns CDR1 SGHAT and CDR2 FQNNGV. J lost 3 bases, V lost 4 bases, and 14 bases had no gene match. The CDR3 reads CASSSPRGSSGYTGELFF. The CDR3 DNA is TGTGCCAGCAGCTCACCTCGGGGGTCTAGCGGATACACCGGGGAGCTGTTTTTT. The whole variable domain, remainder taken from reference TRBV11-2 and TRBJ2-2, is EAGVAQSPRYKIIEKRQSVAFWCNPISGHATLYWYQQILGQGPKLLIQFQNNGVVDDSQLPKDRFSAERLKGVDSTLKIQPAKLEDSAVYLCASSSPRGSSGYTGELFFGEGSRLTVL.

As for this clonotype: Germline is not matched at one junction end, which may reflect a read error. The gene calls are TRBV28 and TRBJ2-7, with D unresolved. This CDR3 spans 13 amino acids. The germline gives CDR1 MDHEN, CDR2 SYDVKM. The CDR3 loop is CASSLGSSYGQYF. The CDR3 DNA is TGTGCCAGCAGTTTAGGCAGTTCCTACGGGCAGTACTTC. The complete variable domain, with remaining parts taken from reference TRBV28 and TRBJ2-7, reads DVKVTQSSRYLVKRTGEKVFLECVQDMDHENMFWYRQDPGLGLRLIYFSYDVKMKEKGDIPEGYSVSREKKERFSLILESASTNQTSMYLCASSLGSSYGQYFGPGTRLTVT.

The chain joins TRBV19 to TRBJ1-3; D is unclear. The length of the CDR3 is 15 residues. Germline CDR1 is LNHDA and CDR2 is SQIVND (reference sequence). The germline V and J ends were trimmed by 7 bases and 0 bases, with 13 bases remaining between them. CDR3 in DNA: TGTGCCAGTAACCCGGGGATTTACTCTGGAAACACCATATATTTT. This translates into CASNPGIYSGNTIYF.

Ten or more counts support this clonotype. This chain connects TRBV7-2 to TRBJ1-4; D not certain. The CDR3 sequence is 18 residues long. Germline CDR1 and CDR2: SGHTA and FQGNSA. Trimming stripped 2 bases from V and 5 bases from J, with 21 bases between. The CDR3 DNA sequence: TGTGCCAGCAGCTTACTAGGGCCCCCACCCCTCCGAAATGAAAAACTGTTTTTT. Amino acids: CASSLLGPPPLRNEKLFF. Full variable domain (missing parts from reference TRBV7-2 and TRBJ1-4): GAGVSQSPSNKVTEKGKDVELRCDPISGHTALYWYRQSLGQGLEFLIYFQGNSAPDKSGLPSDRFSAERTGGSVSTLTIQRTQQEDSAVYLCASSLLGPPPLRNEKLFFGSGTQLSVL.

The V call is TRBV27, the J call TRBJ2-7; TRBD2 is a possible D gene (5 bases). The length of the CDR3 is 15 residues. The V end was cut by 0 bases, the J end by 6 bases, with 15 bases between. Germline V CDR1 and CDR2: MNHEY, SMNVEV (reference sequence). The CDR3 protein is CASSLSGDPPFEQYF. Written as DNA, the CDR3 is TGTGCCAGCAGTTTATCGGGAGACCCCCCTTTCGAGCAGTACTTC.

This clonotype was observed a few times. The V and J genes are TRBV7-9 and TRBJ1-5, with D perhaps TRBD1 (5 bases). CDR3 length: 13 amino acids. V was cut by 5 bases and J by 4 bases, with 9 bases left in between. The V gene's germline CDR1 is SEHNR and CDR2 FQNEAQ (reference sequence). CDR3: CASSSEGNQPQHF. In DNA, the CDR3 is TGTGCCAGCAGCAGCGAGGGGAATCAGCCCCAGCATTTT.

This clonotype was seen more than once but under ten times. This rearrangement joins TRBV19 to TRBJ1-5; the match to TRBD1 covers 12 bases. The CDR3 is 16 residues long. The trim removed 2 bases at V and 6 bases at J, leaving 5 bases unmatched. Germline V gene sequence: CDR1 LNHDA, CDR2 SQIVND (reference sequence). CDR3 sequence: CASSIKGQGAGQPQHF. CDR3 sequence (DNA): TGTGCCAGTAGTATAAAGGGACAGGGGGCAGGTCAGCCCCAGCATTTT.